This TCR beta chain was retrieved from a study of CD8+ T cells in alopecia areata. Study context: Skin-grafted 7-10-week-old female C3H/HeJ mice received tissue from roughly 6-13-month-old C3H/HeJ donors with spontaneous alopecia.

Markers used for sorting pooled cutaneous lymph node cells were CD4, CD8alpha, NKG2D, NKG2ACE and others. Following extraction, RNA underwent reverse transcription to cDNA, which served as the sequencing template. TCRdb keeps only in-frame clones here, not all; method: immunoSEQ multiplex PCR. The profile covers over 250,000 clones, none occurring a single time. V trimming: 1 base; J trimming: 3 bases; junction bases outside the gene matches: 4. The CDR3 has 15 amino acids. The germline CDR1 and CDR2 sequences are NSQYPW and LRSPGD (reference sequence). Notes on the study in general: Possibly because of HLA-related factors, TCR sharing was less clear across patients than in mice. An increase in clonality over normal scalp was evident in lesional scalp, especially alopecia totalis/universalis. Scalp samples also contribute reads from the resident alphabeta T cells found in normal skin.

This clone was seen only a few times. Its antigen is unidentified. The gene names given are mouse names. The read finishes 4 residues shy of the CDR3 end, and the germline J gene is used to complete it. The TCR sequence derives from a C3H/HeJ mouse with alopecia areata. Strain haplotype at MHC: H2-k. Sequencing was done on a sample of CD4+ T cells sorted from a lymph node. The chain recombines TRBV1 with TRBJ2-3; 7 nucleotides line up with TRBD2. This CDR3 reads CTCSAGGGWAETLYF. The sequenced CDR3 bases are TGCACCTGCAGTGCAGGGGGGGGTTGGGCAGAA.